Reported below is one T cell receptor beta chain. The data were obtained in a study of control samples from healthy donors and cancer patients. The ends lost 2 bases at V and 4 bases at J; junction bases unmatched: 8. Germline lookup yields CDR1 SGHRS and CDR2 YFSETQ. The CDR3 consists of 15 residues. Clones were read by immunoSEQ multiplex PCR, and TCRdb kept only the in-frame ones, dropping some. The table includes about 83,000 clones, around 91% detected once. The gene calls are TRBV5-1 and TRBJ2-5, with 7 bases that match TRBD2. The clonotype was recovered from a man between 50 and 59 years old in good health. The source material was blood. CDR3 DNA sequence: TGCGCCAGCAGCTTTTGGGGGGGGACTTCAGAGACCCAGTACTTC. Encoded protein: CASSFWGGTSETQYF.